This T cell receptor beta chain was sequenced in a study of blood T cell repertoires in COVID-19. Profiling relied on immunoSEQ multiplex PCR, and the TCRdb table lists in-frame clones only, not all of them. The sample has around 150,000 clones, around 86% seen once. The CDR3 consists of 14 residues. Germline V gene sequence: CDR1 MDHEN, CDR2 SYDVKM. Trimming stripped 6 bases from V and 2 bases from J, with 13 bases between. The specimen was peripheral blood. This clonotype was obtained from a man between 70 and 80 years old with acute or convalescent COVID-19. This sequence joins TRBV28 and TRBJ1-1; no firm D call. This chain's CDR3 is CASSFSTVNTEAFF. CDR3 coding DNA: TGTGCCAGCAGCTTCAGCACAGTTAACACTGAAGCTTTCTTT.